This T cell receptor (beta chain) was recovered during a study of blood T cell repertoires in COVID-19. Data came from immunoSEQ multiplex PCR; TCRdb stores just in-frame clones and leaves some out. The data contain roughly 300,000 clones, approximately 90% of them singletons. V lost 6 bases, J lost 2 bases, and 11 bases stayed unmatched. CDR1 is LNHDA, CDR2 SQIVND, per germline (reference sequence). This CDR3 contains 16 residues. This TCR was sampled from a woman aged 30 to 39 with COVID-19, enrolled during active disease. What was sequenced was peripheral blood. The chain has TRBV19 and TRBJ2-5; 8 bases are a match to TRBD2. This CDR3 is CASSVNKREIQETQYF. The CDR3 coding sequence is TGTGCCAGTAGCGTCAACAAGCGGGAGATACAAGAGACCCAGTACTTC.